A single sample gave rise to the 2 T cell receptor beta chains below, sequenced in a study of CD8+CD57+ T cells in acquired aplastic anemia. In patients chosen for sequencing, flow cytometry had shown CD8+CD57+ cell expansion. CDR3 and TCR beta VDJ profiling relied on a genomic DNA template. One entry per CDR3 protein, called by TCRdb with MiXCR from the reads. The sample has hundreds of thousands of distinct CDR3 sequences; approximately 33% are singletons. Sequenced material: sorted CD4+, CD8+, or CD8+CD57+ T cells (not recorded which) from PBMCs. These receptor sequences come from a human donor with aplastic anemia.

The chain couples TRBV24-1 to TRBJ2-7; 8 bases match TRBD2. Unmatched junction bases numbered 11, after V lost 5 bases and J lost 3 bases. Germline lookup yields CDR1 KGHDR and CDR2 SFDVKD. The CDR3 contains 16 residues. CDR3 sequence (DNA): TGTGCCACCAGTGGCCCGACTAGCGACAGCCACTACGAGCAGTACTTC. It yields the protein CATSGPTSDSHYEQYF.

The chain is built from TRBV2 and TRBJ1-2; 9 bases map to TRBD1. V shed 6 bases and J 6 bases; nucleotides not matched to a gene: 5. The CDR3 spans 13 residues. Per germline, CDR1 SNHLY and CDR2 FYNNEI. The CDR3 loop reads CASSVGTGHGYTF. CDR3 nucleotide sequence: TGTGCCAGCAGCGTTGGGACAGGGCATGGCTACACCTTC.